Each of the 31 T cell receptor beta chains below was sequenced from the same sample in a study of OX40 agonist ivuxolimab in advanced cancers. Library prep was done by the immunoSEQ multiplex PCR assay. TCRdb's version of the immuneACCESS table is confined to in-frame rearrangements and falls short of the full clone set. An unresolved V gene accounts for under half of the shortfall where checked; the remainder is of unknown origin. The sample data list around 76,000 clones, and roughly 86% of these were observed just once. About 8% of the sample is in the top ten clones. The specimen was CD4+ or CD8+ T cells sorted from blood, collected in a trial of the OX40 agonist ivuxolimab. These TCRs come from an adult with an advanced solid tumor such as melanoma, head and neck, liver or kidney cancer.

This chain uses TRBV18 with TRBJ1-5; D is unresolved. In germline, CDR1 is KGHSH, CDR2 LQKENI. V was shortened by 1 base and J by 0 bases, with 7 bases between the two germline ends. The CDR3 sequence is 15 residues long. The CDR3 region has the DNA TGTGCCAGCTCACCACTGCCTGTTAGCAATCAGCCCCAGCATTTT. Translation gives CASSPLPVSNQPQHF. Drawing the rest from reference TRBV18 and TRBJ1-5, the complete variable domain is NAGVMQNPRHLVRRRGQEARLRCSPMKGHSHVYWYRQLPEEGLKFMVYLQKENIIDESGMPKERFSAEFPKEGPSILRIQQVVRGDSAAYFCASSPLPVSNQPQHFGDGTRLSIL.

V is TRBV27 and J is TRBJ1-5; a possible D gene is TRBD1 (5 bases). The ends were cut back, 5 bases at V and 2 bases at J, with 22 bases in the middle. Germline V CDR1 and CDR2: MNHEY, SMNVEV (reference sequence). The CDR3 runs 18 residues. CDR3 amino acids: CASSLTRLGEYGNQPQHF. The DNA of the CDR3 is TGTGCCAGCAGTCTGACAAGGTTGGGGGAGTATGGCAATCAGCCCCAGCATTTT.

This rearrangement joins TRBV7-9 to TRBJ2-1, with D perhaps TRBD2 (6 bases). CDR3 size: 13 residues. V was clipped by 3 bases and J by 6 bases, with 9 bases between them. The germline gives CDR1 SEHNR, CDR2 FQNEAQ (reference sequence). The CDR3 nucleotides are TGTGCCAGCAGCTTTTGGGGGGTCAATGAGCAGTTCTTC. Its protein is CASSFWGVNEQFF. Complete variable domain (other parts from reference TRBV7-9 and TRBJ2-1): DTGVSQNPRHKITKRGQNVTFRCDPISEHNRLYWYRQTLGQGPEFLTYFQNEAQLEKSRLLSDRFSAERPKGSFSTLEIQRTEQGDSAMYLCASSFWGVNEQFFGPGTRLTVL.

This rearrangement joins TRBV4-1 to TRBJ2-7; 9 bases agree with TRBD1. This CDR3 spans 16 amino acids. Germline V lookup: CDR1 MGHRA, CDR2 YSYEKL. The trim removed 4 bases at V and 2 bases at J, leaving 9 bases unmatched. CDR3 sequence (DNA): TGCGCCAGCAGCCGAGACAGGGGGACCCCTACCTACGAGCAGTACTTC. Protein product: CASSRDRGTPTYEQYF.

This chain connects TRBV5-5 to TRBJ2-4; D remains unclear. Germline V gene sequence: CDR1 SGHKS, CDR2 YYEKEE (reference sequence). This CDR3 has 15 residues. Trimming shortened V by 0 bases and J by 8 bases, and 15 bases separated the two germline ends. The CDR3 DNA is TGTGCCAGCAGCTTGGACAGTTTTATCCGAGACATTCAGTACTTC. This translates into CASSLDSFIRDIQYF.

The V call is TRBV10-2, the J call TRBJ1-4, with TRBD1 matching 10 bases. With 7 bases clipped from V and 7 bases from J, the junction kept 9 bases outside the gene matches. The CDR3 is made up of 15 amino acids. The germline gives CDR1 WSHSY, CDR2 SAAADI. The CDR3 nucleotides read TGCGCCAGCAACAGCGGGACAGGGGCGGGTGAAAAACTGTTTTTT. This encodes CASNSGTGAGEKLFF.

V and J are TRBV5-1 and TRBJ1-5; TRBD1 matches 7 bases. The CDR3 has 14 residues. The junction had 7 bases not matched to a gene; V was cut back by 7 bases and J by 3 bases. Germline V gene sequence: CDR1 SGHRS, CDR2 YFSETQ. CDR3: CASRPDRANQPQHF. The CDR3 DNA sequence: TGCGCCAGCCGCCCAGACAGGGCCAATCAGCCCCAGCATTTT. The full variable domain, with the rest looked up from reference TRBV5-1 and TRBJ1-5, is KAGVTQTPRYLIKTRGQQVTLSCSPISGHRSVSWYQQTPGQGLQFLFEYFSETQRNKGNFPGRFSGRQFSNSRSEMNVSTLELGDSALYLCASRPDRANQPQHFGDGTRLSIL.

The CDR3 spells CASKGNTEAFF. The CDR3 DNA follows: TGTGCCAGCAAGGGGAACACTGAAGCTTTCTTT. The rearrangement links TRBV21-1 to TRBJ1-1. TRBV21-1 is a recognized pseudogene. The CDR3 runs 11 residues.

A word on this clone: Compared with germline, one end of the junction differs, possibly owing to a read error. The rearrangement joins TRBV11-1 to TRBJ2-1, with TRBD2 identical over 11 bases. Germline CDR1 and CDR2: SGHAT and FQDESV (reference sequence). The CDR3 extends over 15 amino acids. The CDR3 loop is CASRLAGGQGNEQFF. CDR3 bases: TGTGCCAGCAGATTAGCGGGGGGGCAGGGCAATGAGCAGTTCTTC. Looking up the rest from reference TRBV11-1 and TRBJ2-1 gives the full variable domain: EAEVAQSPRYKITEKSQAVAFWCDPISGHATLYWYRQILGQGPELLVQFQDESVVDDSQLPKDRFSAERLKGVDSTLKIQPAELGDSAMYLCASRLAGGQGNEQFFGPGTRLTVL.

About this clone itself: Within the sample, other DNA sequences also encode this same CDR3. V is TRBV7-2 and J is TRBJ2-2; D is undetermined. CDR1 and CDR2 from the germline V gene are SGHTA and FQGNSA. Between the trimmed V and J ends, which lost 3 bases and 1 base, there was a span of 0 bases. The CDR3 runs to 12 residues. The CDR3 loop is CASSLNTGELFF. The CDR3, as DNA: TGTGCCAGCAGCTTGAACACCGGGGAGCTGTTTTTT.

The sample holds a few counts of this clone. The V call is TRBV29-1, the J call TRBJ1-2, with TRBD1 matching 8 bases. V lost 7 bases and J lost 7; bases outside the gene matches: 14. Per the germline V gene, CDR1 is SQVTM and CDR2 is ANQGSEA. The CDR3 extends over 14 amino acids. The chain's CDR3 is CSAFGQGTGGGYTF. The CDR3 DNA is TGCAGCGCCTTCGGACAGGGTACGGGGGGTGGCTACACCTTC. Full variable domain (remainder filled in from reference TRBV29-1 and TRBJ1-2): SAVISQKPSRDICQRGTSLTIQCQVDSQVTMMFWYRQQPGQSLTLIATANQGSEATYESGFVIDKFPISRPNLTFSTLTVSNMSPEDSSIYLCSAFGQGTGGGYTFGSGTRLTVV.

The chain employs TRBV7-2 and TRBJ2-5, with D possibly TRBD1 on 5 matching bases. Between the trimmed V and J ends, which lost 2 bases and 2 bases, there was a span of 9 bases. CDR3 length: 14 amino acids. Germline V gene data show CDR1 as SGHTA and CDR2 as FQGNSA. CDR3 region: CASSLSRAQETQYF. Here the CDR3 DNA reads TGTGCCAGCAGCTTAAGCAGGGCGCAAGAGACCCAGTACTTC.

The chain carries TRBV2 and TRBJ1-5; D is undetermined. V lost 8 bases to trimming and J lost 5 bases, with 13 bases between them. CDR1 is SNHLY and CDR2 is FYNNEI in the germline V gene. The CDR3 runs 13 residues. CDR3 DNA sequence: TGTGCCAGCTCCTCCCGTGGGGATCAGCCCCAGCATTTT. Amino acid sequence: CASSSRGDQPQHF.

This chain links TRBV19 with TRBJ2-7; 10 bases are a match to TRBD2. Germline V lookup: CDR1 LNHDA, CDR2 SQIVND (reference sequence). This CDR3 is 14 amino acids long. V dropped 4 bases and J dropped 4; count of bases not matched to a gene: 4. As DNA, the CDR3 is TGTGCCAGTAGTAAGCGGGAGGGCCGATACGAGCAGTACTTC. Translating it yields CASSKREGRYEQYF.

This clone appeared once. The chain uses TRBV5-1 and TRBJ2-5, with 9 nucleotides matching TRBD2. Germline CDR1 and CDR2: SGHRS and YFSETQ. The CDR3 sequence is 16 residues long. V gave up 0 bases and J gave up 7 bases; unmatched junction bases: 10. The CDR3 coding sequence is TGCGCCAGCAGCTTGGGAGCGGGGGGCCTACCTGGGACCCAGTACTTC. Amino acids: CASSLGAGGLPGTQYF.

The rearrangement joins TRBV28 to TRBJ2-3; possibly TRBD1 for D (5 bases). This CDR3 has 15 amino acids. Between the trimmed V and J ends, which lost 2 bases and 6 bases, there was a span of 15 bases. Germline V CDR1 and CDR2: MDHEN, SYDVKM. The DNA for the CDR3 is TGTGCCAGCAGTTTAGGCTCACAGGCCAGGGATACGCAGTATTTT. Translating it yields CASSLGSQARDTQYF.

The chain has TRBV5-6 and TRBJ1-1; D is unclear. Germline V gives CDR1 SGHDT, CDR2 YYEEEE. Trimming left V 1 base short and J 0 bases short, with 13 bases between. This CDR3 has 16 residues. This CDR3 reads CASSLSPTAMNTEAFF. CDR3 sequence (DNA): TGTGCCAGCAGCTTGTCCCCCACAGCCATGAACACTGAAGCTTTCTTT.

This clone is a singleton in its sample. The V gene is TRBV5-6, the J gene TRBJ2-7; a possible D gene is TRBD2 (5 bases). Germline values: CDR1 SGHDT, CDR2 YYEEEE. This CDR3 is 15 amino acids long. V was clipped by 1 base and J by 2 bases, with 13 bases between them. The CDR3 coding sequence is TGTGCCAGCAGCTTGAGTCCGTGGGGAGCCTACGAGCAGTACTTC. This translates into CASSLSPWGAYEQYF. The full variable domain, with the rest looked up from reference TRBV5-6 and TRBJ2-7, is DAGVTQSPTHLIKTRGQQVTLRCSPKSGHDTVSWYQQALGQGPQFIFQYYEEEERQRGNFPDRFSGHQFPNYSSELNVNALLLGDSALYLCASSLSPWGAYEQYFGPGTRLTVT.

J is TRBJ1-5 and V is TRBV6-5; perhaps TRBD1 as D (5 bases). Trimming took 6 bases from V and 7 from J, leaving 13 bases between them. From germline, CDR1 is MNHEY and CDR2 SVGAGI. This CDR3 has 13 amino acids. CDR3 sequence: CASRAEGIQPQHF. CDR3 sequence (DNA): TGTGCCAGCAGGGCTGAGGGGATACAGCCCCAGCATTTT.

CDR3 nucleotide sequence: TGTGCCATCAGTGAGGGAGGGGGCGACGGCTACACCTTC. This sequence encodes CAISEGGGDGYTF. This chain links TRBV10-3 with TRBJ1-2; 7 nucleotides align to TRBD1. V trimming: 2 bases; J trimming: 8 bases; junction bases outside the gene matches: 5. The CDR3 has 13 amino acids. Germline values: CDR1 ENHRY, CDR2 SYGVKD.

A note on this clone: In the same sample, other DNA sequences code for this CDR3. The chain couples TRBV6-5 to TRBJ1-3; possibly TRBD1 for D (5 bases). Germline V lookup: CDR1 MNHEY, CDR2 SVGAGI. This CDR3 contains 15 residues. Trimming took 11 bases from V and 3 from J, leaving 20 bases between them. CDR3 nucleotide sequence: TGTGCCGTCAAGGGGCAGGGTGGCAATGGAAACACCATATATTTT. Amino acids: CAVKGQGGNGNTIYF.

This rearrangement joins TRBV28 to TRBJ2-1, with TRBD1 identical over 8 bases. V shed 7 bases, J shed 4 bases, and the junction held 3 bases outside the gene matches. This CDR3 comprises 13 residues. CDR1 and CDR2 (germline): MDHEN, SYDVKM. The chain's CDR3 is CASKGTGYNEQFF. The CDR3 DNA follows: TGTGCCAGCAAGGGGACAGGATACAATGAGCAGTTCTTC.

This clone was seen once. The chain has TRBV9 and TRBJ1-5; D may be TRBD1 (5 bases). The CDR3 covers 14 residues. The germline gives CDR1 SGDLS, CDR2 YYNGEE. The V end was cut by 3 bases, the J end by 4 bases, with 11 bases between. The CDR3 sequence: CASSGGEGNQPQHF. DNA for the CDR3: TGTGCCAGCAGCGGAGGAGAGGGGAATCAGCCCCAGCATTTT.

The chain links TRBV28 to TRBJ1-4; 9 nucleotides agree with TRBD1. This CDR3 is built from 15 residues. Trimming at V came to 5 bases and at J to 6 bases, leaving 7 bases not matched to a gene. CDR1 and CDR2 from the germline V gene are MDHEN and SYDVKM. CDR3 in DNA: TGTGCCAGCAGTCGCGCGGGACAGGGTGATGAAAAACTGTTTTTT. It yields the protein CASSRAGQGDEKLFF.

CDR3 residues: CASRGGQASPGELFF. As DNA, the CDR3 is TGTGCCAGCAGGGGGGGACAGGCCTCCCCCGGGGAGCTGTTTTTT. The chain recombines TRBV6-1 with TRBJ2-2, with 8 positions matching TRBD1. The V gene's germline CDR1 is MNHNS and CDR2 SASEGT. V shed 6 bases, J shed 6 bases, and the junction held 9 bases outside the gene matches. This CDR3 has 15 amino acids.

This clone was seen a few times. The V gene is TRBV7-3, the J gene TRBJ2-3; D is uncertain. Between the trimmed V and J ends, which lost 5 bases and 3 bases, there was a span of 15 bases. The V gene's germline CDR1 is SGHTA and CDR2 FQGTGA. This CDR3 has 15 residues. The chain's CDR3 is CASSPGSGPTDTQYF. CDR3 DNA sequence: TGTGCCAGCAGCCCTGGTAGTGGGCCGACAGATACGCAGTATTTT.

The chain links TRBV7-8 to TRBJ1-4, with D possibly matching TRBD1 (5 bases). Germline CDR1 SGHVS, CDR2 FQNEAQ. The CDR3 contains 16 residues. V lost 3 bases and J lost 7, with 18 bases in between. DNA of the CDR3: TGTGCCAGCAGCTTTTCTATAGCTGATCAGGGTGAAAAACTGTTTTTT. This encodes CASSFSIADQGEKLFF.

The V gene is TRBV19, the J gene TRBJ2-2; TRBD1 aligns across 7 bases. CDR1 and CDR2 (germline): LNHDA, SQIVND (reference sequence). The CDR3 has 13 amino acids. Losses at the gene ends were 7 bases for V and 4 bases for J; bases not matched to a gene: 3. The CDR3 is CASIDRATGELFF. CDR3 nucleotide sequence: TGTGCCAGTATAGACAGGGCCACCGGGGAGCTGTTTTTT.

V gene TRBV11-2 combines with J gene TRBJ1-1; D is unresolved. From germline, CDR1 is SGHAT and CDR2 FQNNGV. The V and J ends lost 3 bases and 6 bases respectively, with 5 bases between them. This CDR3 is built from 11 residues. For the CDR3, the DNA is TGTGCCAGCAGCTTTGCGTCTGAAGCTTTCTTT. Amino acid sequence: CASSFASEAFF.

This chain connects TRBV6-5 to TRBJ1-2; TRBD1 might be the D (5 bases). The CDR3 is made up of 15 amino acids. V lost 7 bases and J lost 2, with 17 bases in between. Germline CDR1 MNHEY, CDR2 SVGAGI. CDR3: CASTKVRDGNYGYTF. The CDR3 DNA is TGTGCCAGCACCAAAGTCCGGGACGGCAACTATGGCTACACCTTC.

The genes are TRBV7-9 and TRBJ2-2; tentatively, D is TRBD1 (6 bases). This CDR3 comprises 16 residues. Per germline, CDR1 SEHNR and CDR2 FQNEAQ (reference sequence). V was trimmed by 0 bases and J by 1 base, leaving 9 bases between them. The CDR3 region has the DNA TGTGCCAGCAGCTTAGCTGCCAGGGGGAACACCGGGGAGCTGTTTTTT. Residues: CASSLAARGNTGELFF. The whole variable domain, filled in from reference TRBV7-9 and TRBJ2-2, reads DTGVSQNPRHKITKRGQNVTFRCDPISEHNRLYWYRQTLGQGPEFLTYFQNEAQLEKSRLLSDRFSAERPKGSFSTLEIQRTEQGDSAMYLCASSLAARGNTGELFFGEGSRLTVL.